Listed below are T cell receptor beta chains from one sample, sequenced in a study of cytomegalovirus exposure and HLA in healthy donors. Using immunoSEQ multiplex PCR, the repertoire was profiled, and TCRdb retains in-frame clones only, with some absent. The table shows about 160,000 clones, with 60% to 80% occurring only once. The specimen was PBMCs. The receptors shown here come from a man younger than 40 in good health and CMV-seropositive. CDR3s include the opening cysteine and the closing phenylalanine or tryptophan. The order of the fields is J gene, clone size, D gene, V gene, CDR3 protein, CDR3 DNA. D genes are given only for firm matches. Rows give clone size only sometimes, using once, few, many, or a class for an expanded clone.

>TRBJ1-2|-|-|TRBV6-1
CASGEGRSYGYTF
TGTGCCAGCGGGGAGGGCAGATCCTATGGCTACACCTTC
>TRBJ2-7|few|TRBD1|TRBV9
CASSPRQGSSYEQYF
TGTGCCAGCAGCCCTCGACAGGGTAGCTCCTACGAGCAGTACTTC
>TRBJ1-5|-|TRBD1|TRBV30
CAWSTTGVNQPQHF
TGTGCCTGGAGTACTACAGGGGTAAATCAGCCCCAGCATTTT
>TRBJ1-1|-|TRBD1|TRBV27
CASSPNRGHTEAFF
TGTGCCAGCAGTCCCAACAGGGGGCACACTGAAGCTTTCTTT
>TRBJ1-4|-|TRBD1|TRBV6-1
CASNLQGAGGEKLFF
TGTGCCAGCAATCTACAGGGGGCTGGAGGTGAAAAACTGTTTTTT
>TRBJ1-4|-|-|TRBV19
CASSKTDNEKLFF
TGTGCCAGTAGTAAGACAGATAATGAAAAACTGTTTTTT
>TRBJ2-5|-|TRBD2|TRBV7-2
CASSTRPGGEETQYF
TGTGCCAGCAGCACCCGCCCCGGGGGGGAAGAGACCCAGTACTTC
>TRBJ1-6|-|TRBD1|TRBV6-4
CASSRTGVNSPLHF
TGTGCCAGCAGTCGGACAGGGGTTAATTCACCCCTCCACTTT
>TRBJ2-3|-|-|TRBV6-8
CASSYSQGDTQYF
TGTGCCAGCAGTTACTCCCAGGGGGATACGCAGTATTTT
>TRBJ2-3|few|-|TRBV5-1
CASSLESQTSTDTQYF
TGCGCCAGCAGCTTGGAATCGCAGACTAGCACAGATACGCAGTATTTT
>TRBJ1-6|once|TRBD1|TRBV18
CASSPGTENSPLHF
TGTGCCAGCTCACCGGGGACAGAAAATTCACCCCTCCACTTT
>TRBJ2-2|-|TRBD2|TRBV11-3
CASSRREEGTGELFF
TGTGCCAGCAGCCGCCGGGAGGAAGGAACCGGGGAGCTGTTTTTT
>TRBJ2-7|-|-|TRBV5-1
CASSRLVGGTSYEQYF
TGCGCCAGCAGCCGTTTGGTGGGGGGGACATCCTACGAGCAGTACTTC
>TRBJ2-3|few|TRBD2|TRBV2
CASSFRLAGGSMTDTQYF
TGTGCCAGCAGTTTTCGACTAGCGGGGGGGTCAATGACAGATACGCAGTATTTT
>TRBJ2-7|-|-|TRBV6-5
CASSLTEQFTYEQYF
TGTGCCAGCAGCCTGACAGAACAGTTTACCTACGAGCAGTACTTC
>TRBJ2-2|-|TRBD1|TRBV4-1
CASSQRTGGIVGELFF
TGCGCCAGCAGCCAAAGGACAGGGGGCATTGTCGGGGAGCTGTTTTTT
>TRBJ2-1|-|TRBD2|TRBV4-1
CASSRGTSGGAGEQFF
TGCGCCAGCAGCCGCGGGACTAGCGGGGGGGCCGGTGAGCAGTTCTTC
>TRBJ1-1|-|-|TRBV7-9
CASSPRGNTEAFF
TGTGCCAGCAGCCCCAGGGGGAACACTGAAGCTTTCTTT
>TRBJ2-7|-|TRBD1|TRBV5-6
CASTLDRASYEQYF
TGTGCCAGCACCCTGGACAGGGCTTCCTACGAGCAGTACTTC
>TRBJ1-1|few|TRBD1|TRBV5-4
CASSSGQGETEAFF
TGTGCCAGCAGCTCGGGACAGGGGGAAACTGAAGCTTTCTTT
>TRBJ2-1|-|-|TRBV9
CASRSGRDNEQFF
TGTGCCAGCAGGAGCGGTAGAGACAATGAGCAGTTCTTC
>TRBJ1-2|few|TRBD1|TRBV7-2
CASSTRQGSYGYTF
TGTGCCAGCAGCACCAGACAGGGAAGCTATGGCTACACCTTC
>TRBJ2-7|-|TRBD2|TRBV12-5
CASGLGTSGVNEQYF
TGTGCTAGTGGTTTGGGGACTAGCGGGGTAAACGAGCAGTACTTC
>TRBJ2-1|-|-|TRBV7-2
CASTFLDWNEQFF
TGTGCCAGCACCTTCCTAGACTGGAATGAGCAGTTCTTC
>TRBJ1-1|-|TRBD1|TRBV6-1
CASSEAGTVPNTEAFF
TGTGCCAGCAGTGAAGCGGGGACAGTACCGAACACTGAAGCTTTCTTT
>TRBJ2-2|few|-|TRBV29-1
CSAGSATGGELFF
TGCAGCGCTGGGAGCGCCACGGGGGGGGAGCTGTTTTTT
>TRBJ1-5|-|TRBD1|TRBV19
CASSPPGTVPWPQHF
TGTGCCAGTAGCCCCCCAGGGACAGTCCCATGGCCCCAGCATTTT
>TRBJ1-3|-|-|TRBV5-1
CASSLQGLNSGNTIYF
TGCGCCAGCAGCTTACAGGGTCTTAACTCTGGAAACACCATATATTTT